This T cell receptor beta chain came from a study of shared clonotypes between healthy human individuals. Trimming left V 7 bases short and J 2 bases short, with 9 bases between. This CDR3 spans 13 amino acids. CDR1 is MNHNY and CDR2 is SVGAGI in the germline V gene (reference sequence). Points on this clone: What it binds is not known.

Roughly 200 ng DNA, 30,000 or so T cell genomes, went into each sorted-subset replicate PCR. Produced via immunoSEQ multiplex PCR; TCRdb's table is partial and in-frame only. The data hold some 1,600,000 clones, with around 98% observed a single time. The study's findings and limits: Memory subsets had estimated richness that was generally smaller than that of naive subsets.

Both subsets, CD45RA+ naive and CD45RA-negative memory, were split from the CD4+ cells. J is TRBJ1-5 and V is TRBV6-6; D uncertain. Sequencing used naive CD4+ T cells sorted from blood. Subset defined: CD45RA+ positively selected. This TCR was sampled from a man aged 25-45 years in good health. The CDR3 nucleotides read TGTGCCAGCACCACTAGGGGCAATCAGCCCCAGCATTTT. Translated: CASTTRGNQPQHF.